This T cell receptor (beta chain) was sequenced for a study of shared clonotypes between healthy human individuals. For the study at large: The donor pool was made up of a couple of women and a few men aged 18 to 49. Points from the study as a whole: Sharing of clonotypes among donors was expected to vary with sequencing depth.

As for this clone: Its target is not known.

Using immunoSEQ multiplex PCR, the repertoire was profiled, and TCRdb retains in-frame clones only, with some absent. The sample contains roughly 480,000 clones, around 80% of which appear only once. The CDR3 has 15 amino acids. V lost 2 bases to trimming and J lost 2 bases; unmatched junction nucleotides: 4. In germline, CDR1 is SGHTA, CDR2 FQGNSA. Only Caucasian adults living in Nashville, Tennessee made up the donor group. Unsorted material relied on roughly 100 million PBMCs as the source of genomic DNA. The chain combines TRBV7-2 with TRBJ2-5; 8 bases agree with TRBD2. Sequencing used PBMCs. The clonotype was recovered from a woman aged 40 to 50 in good health. Some clones in this sample may be carry-over from other donors' samples. This CDR3 reads CASSLNGRGQETQYF. For the CDR3, the DNA is TGTGCCAGCAGCTTAAACGGGAGGGGGCAAGAGACCCAGTACTTC. The full variable domain, with the rest looked up from reference TRBV7-2 and TRBJ2-5, is GAGVSQSPSNKVTEKGKDVELRCDPISGHTALYWYRQSLGQGLEFLIYFQGNSAPDKSGLPSDRFSAERTGGSVSTLTIQRTQQEDSAVYLCASSLNGRGQETQYFGPGTRLLVL.